The rows below give T cell receptor beta chains drawn from one sample of a study of post-analysis software for immune sequencing data. TCRdb independently ran MiXCR on the PCR reads; one entry per CDR3 protein. The sample lists around 500,000 distinct CDR3 sequences, roughly 34% occurring once. Input material: blood. The receptors derive from a girl aged 2-17 years with multiple sclerosis. CDR3s include the opening cysteine and the closing phenylalanine or tryptophan. The D gene is left open where the match is weak.

d_gene,v_gene,j_gene,CDR3aa
.,TRBV5-1,TRBJ1-2,CASSLSQEANYGYTF
.,TRBV29-1,TRBJ2-7,CSGEDSFYEQYF
.,TRBV4-1,TRBJ1-5,CASSQELASSQPQHF
.,TRBV6-2/TRBV6-3,TRBJ1-2,CASSYGGYGYTF
TRBD1,TRBV5-1,TRBJ1-2,CASSPQPGQGEGYTF
.,TRBV20-1,TRBJ2-3,CSARTVDTQYF
TRBD1,TRBV29-1,TRBJ2-7,CSVEGTGVYEQYF
.,TRBV20-1,TRBJ1-4,CSARPASNEKLFF
.,TRBV29-1,TRBJ2-3,CSVEGPGSTDTQYF
.,TRBV4-1,TRBJ2-7,CASSQEMRAGDEQYF
.,TRBV29-1,TRBJ2-5,CSVDGRLKAKETQYF
.,TRBV5-1,TRBJ1-2,CASSLGGSGRYGYTF
.,TRBV29-1,TRBJ2-5,CSVEQSRETQYF
.,TRBV29-1,TRBJ2-3,CSVDSEATQYF
.,TRBV14,.,CASSRAFETQYF
TRBD1,TRBV5-1,TRBJ1-2,CASSDGQVINYGYTF
TRBD2,TRBV5-1,TRBJ2-1,CASSPGTSGGDLSNEQFF
TRBD2,TRBV6-6,TRBJ2-1,CASRLAGPNNEQFF
TRBD2,TRBV12-3/TRBV12-4,TRBJ2-5,CASSFPSGGKETQYF
.,TRBV6-1,TRBJ1-2,CASRAGTAGNDYGYTF
.,TRBV5-1,TRBJ2-3,CASSLGTRGSTDTQYF
.,TRBV24-1,TRBJ2-3,CATSDLGLPDTQYF
.,TRBV5-1,TRBJ2-3,CASSRGPLEVDTQYF
.,TRBV2,TRBJ2-3,CASGVSDTQYF
TRBD1,TRBV10-3,TRBJ1-1,CAIRTGGEGRAFF
.,TRBV20-1,TRBJ1-2,CSVVDGDGYTF
.,TRBV20-1,TRBJ1-5,CSAIRDSNQPQHF
.,TRBV27,TRBJ2-1,CASSLVELRRHEQFF
TRBD1,TRBV5-5,TRBJ1-1,CASYYRGPGRTEAFF
.,TRBV20-1,TRBJ2-6,CSTSREGTGANVLTF
TRBD1,TRBV7-8,TRBJ1-5,CASSTGQGSQPQHF
TRBD1,TRBV5-1,TRBJ2-1,CASSFGTGDSRGEQFF
.,TRBV15,TRBJ2-3,CATSRGLSTDTQYF
TRBD2,TRBV29-1,TRBJ2-5,CSVTPVASGGEETQYF
.,TRBV6-4,TRBJ2-1,CASRDSLRRNEQFF
TRBD2,TRBV24-1,TRBJ2-3,CATSALAGGDTQYF
.,TRBV2,TRBJ2-1,CASRGPGGTYNEQFF
.,TRBV20-1,TRBJ2-3,CSAPEGVDTQYF
TRBD2,TRBV6-5,TRBJ2-7,CASSYLGGEQYF
.,TRBV11-2,TRBJ2-1,CASSRGFGYTPVGEYYNEQFF
.,TRBV7-2,TRBJ2-1,CASSLGRHYNEQFF
TRBD1,TRBV7-2,TRBJ2-3,CASSFRISGQGTDTQYF
TRBD1,TRBV5-1,TRBJ1-1,CASSPSDRGIRDTEAFF
.,TRBV15,TRBJ1-1,CATSRGGMNTEAFF
.,TRBV29-1,TRBJ2-5,CSVEFAGTNQETQYF
.,TRBV5-1,TRBJ1-5,CASSLGGPTDQPQHF
.,TRBV29-1,TRBJ2-5,CSDLVWGGHETQYF
TRBD2,TRBV4-1,TRBJ2-5,CASSQVGLAGRQETQYF
TRBD2,TRBV5-1,TRBJ2-5,CASKYAGGYQETQYF
.,TRBV7-2,TRBJ1-2,CASSLFGGGGYTF
.,TRBV20-1,TRBJ1-5,CSAPPQRQALSNQPQHF
TRBD2,TRBV7-2,TRBJ2-7,CASSRREGLPYEQYF
TRBD1,TRBV9,TRBJ2-1,CASSPRGQYNEQFF
TRBD1,TRBV5-1,TRBJ2-5,CASSIGTGLIQETQYF
.,TRBV5-1,TRBJ2-7,CASSSGLSSYEQYF
TRBD1,TRBV29-1,TRBJ2-1,CSVRTGTGINNEQFF
.,TRBV7-2,TRBJ1-4,CASSWTQGEKLFF
TRBD2,TRBV20-1,TRBJ2-3,CSARLLAGGPSTDTQYF
.,TRBV12-3/TRBV12-4,TRBJ1-1,CAIRGFEAFF